These T cell receptor beta chains were read from a single sample in a study of cutaneous CD30+ T cell lymphoproliferative disorder and hepatitis E. Using immunoSEQ multiplex PCR, the repertoire was profiled, and TCRdb retains in-frame clones only, with some absent. The sample has several thousand clones, just under 75% seen once. The specimen sequenced was blood. Receptors were obtained from a human donor with a cutaneous T cell lymphoproliferative disorder associated with hepatitis E virus. Both conserved end residues are part of each CDR3. D genes are given only for firm matches. Rows give clone size only sometimes, using once, few, many, or a class for an expanded clone.

CDR3aa: CASSLIFGTGVGYTF; CDR3nt: TGTGCCAGCAGCTTGATATTCGGGACAGGGGTTGGCTACACCTTC; j_gene: TRBJ1-2; v_gene: TRBV5-4; d_gene: TRBD1; abundance: NA
CDR3aa: CASSVDRNEQFF; CDR3nt: TGTGCCAGCAGCGTAGACAGGAATGAGCAGTTCTTC; j_gene: TRBJ2-1; v_gene: TRBV9; d_gene: NA; abundance: NA
CDR3aa: CASVYGNTIYF; CDR3nt: TGTGCCAGTGTTTATGGAAACACCATATATTTT; j_gene: TRBJ1-3; v_gene: TRBV19; d_gene: NA; abundance: NA
CDR3aa: CATTGGFYKGGYTF; CDR3nt: TGTGCCACCACGGGGGGATTTTACAAGGGAGGCTACACCTTC; j_gene: TRBJ1-2; v_gene: TRBV6-4; d_gene: NA; abundance: NA
CDR3aa: CASSPPAGTSSYNEQFF; CDR3nt: TGTGCCAGCTCACCACCAGCCGGAACCAGCTCCTACAATGAGCAGTTCTTC; j_gene: TRBJ2-1; v_gene: TRBV18; d_gene: NA; abundance: once
CDR3aa: CASSLAGTGELFF; CDR3nt: TGCGCCAGCAGCTTGGCGGGCACCGGGGAGCTGTTTTTT; j_gene: TRBJ2-2; v_gene: TRBV5-1; d_gene: NA; abundance: NA
CDR3aa: CASSQDASSYNEQFF; CDR3nt: TGCGCCAGCAGCCAAGATGCGAGCTCCTACAATGAGCAGTTCTTC; j_gene: TRBJ2-1; v_gene: TRBV4-3; d_gene: NA; abundance: few
CDR3aa: CASSIKRADQPQHF; CDR3nt: TGTGCCAGTAGTATCAAAAGGGCCGATCAACCCCAGCATTTT; j_gene: TRBJ1-5; v_gene: TRBV19; d_gene: NA; abundance: NA
CDR3aa: CASSLGVSSYEQYF; CDR3nt: TGCGCCAGCAGCTTGGGGGTGAGCTCCTACGAGCAGTACTTC; j_gene: TRBJ2-7; v_gene: TRBV5-1; d_gene: NA; abundance: NA
CDR3aa: CASSPGLQSSGNTIYF; CDR3nt: TGTGCCAGCAGCCCGGGACTTCAGAGCTCTGGAAACACCATATATTTT; j_gene: TRBJ1-3; v_gene: TRBV5-6; d_gene: NA; abundance: NA
CDR3aa: CASSLGDSYEQYF; CDR3nt: TGTGCCAGCAGCTTAGGAGACAGCTACGAGCAGTACTTC; j_gene: TRBJ2-7; v_gene: TRBV7-2; d_gene: NA; abundance: NA
CDR3aa: CASAGSSYNEQFF; CDR3nt: TGTGCCAGTGCAGGTAGCTCCTACAATGAGCAGTTCTTC; j_gene: TRBJ2-1; v_gene: TRBV19; d_gene: NA; abundance: NA
CDR3aa: CASSSIRGGEQYF; CDR3nt: TGTGCCAGCAGTTCCATCCGAGGTGGGGAGCAGTACTTC; j_gene: TRBJ2-7; v_gene: TRBV6-5; d_gene: NA; abundance: NA
CDR3aa: CASLQGWNTEAFF; CDR3nt: TGTGCCAGCTTACAGGGGTGGAACACTGAAGCTTTCTTT; j_gene: TRBJ1-1; v_gene: TRBV2; d_gene: TRBD1; abundance: NA
CDR3aa: CASRFSGANYGYTF; CDR3nt: TGTGCCAGCAGATTCAGCGGGGCTAACTATGGCTACACCTTC; j_gene: TRBJ1-2; v_gene: TRBV6-5; d_gene: NA; abundance: few
CDR3aa: CASSPLGGQEYF; CDR3nt: TGTGCCAGCAGTCCGCTAGGGGGGCAGGAGTACTTC; j_gene: TRBJ2-4; v_gene: TRBV27; d_gene: NA; abundance: NA
CDR3aa: CASSDSHTYEQYF; CDR3nt: TGTGCCAGTTCGGACTCACACACCTACGAGCAGTACTTC; j_gene: TRBJ2-7; v_gene: TRBV19; d_gene: NA; abundance: NA
CDR3aa: CASSQITGELFF; CDR3nt: TGTGCCAGCAGTCAAATAACCGGGGAGCTGTTTTTT; j_gene: TRBJ2-2; v_gene: TRBV28; d_gene: NA; abundance: NA
CDR3aa: CASSPPGQGTYNEQFF; CDR3nt: TGTGCCAGCTCACCACCCGGACAGGGGACCTACAATGAGCAGTTCTTC; j_gene: TRBJ2-1; v_gene: TRBV18; d_gene: TRBD1; abundance: NA
CDR3aa: CASSAGQAVLF; CDR3nt: TGTGCCAGCAGCGCCGGACAGGCCGTGCTCTTC; j_gene: TRBJ2-1; v_gene: TRBV2; d_gene: TRBD1; abundance: NA
CDR3aa: CSAEDSQGVREKLFF; CDR3nt: TGCAGCGCCGAGGACAGTCAGGGGGTTAGAGAAAAACTGTTTTTT; j_gene: TRBJ1-4; v_gene: TRBV29-1; d_gene: TRBD1; abundance: NA
CDR3aa: CASSWGSGSQAFF; CDR3nt: TGTGCCAGCAGCTGGGGCTCGGGCTCACAAGCTTTCTTT; j_gene: TRBJ1-1; v_gene: TRBV5-6; d_gene: NA; abundance: few
CDR3aa: CSVLFGSEQFF; CDR3nt: TGCAGCGTGCTTTTTGGTTCTGAGCAGTTCTTC; j_gene: TRBJ2-1; v_gene: TRBV29-1; d_gene: NA; abundance: NA
CDR3aa: CSVRDGTYEQYF; CDR3nt: TGCAGCGTCAGGGACGGAACCTACGAGCAGTACTTC; j_gene: TRBJ2-7; v_gene: TRBV29-1; d_gene: NA; abundance: NA
CDR3aa: CASSSRTDEQYF; CDR3nt: TGTGCCAGCAGTTCCCGGACAGACGAGCAGTACTTC; j_gene: TRBJ2-7; v_gene: TRBV28; d_gene: NA; abundance: NA
CDR3aa: CASSLQGGIGNSPLHF; CDR3nt: TGTGCCAGCAGCTTACAGGGGGGGATCGGTAATTCACCCCTCCACTTT; j_gene: TRBJ1-6; v_gene: TRBV7-2; d_gene: TRBD1; abundance: NA
CDR3aa: CASLRSYEQYF; CDR3nt: TGTGCCAGCCTCCGTTCCTACGAGCAGTACTTC; j_gene: TRBJ2-7; v_gene: TRBV21-1; d_gene: NA; abundance: NA
CDR3aa: CASSPQGGARGTQYF; CDR3nt: TGTGCCAGTAGTCCCCAGGGGGGGGCGCGTGGTACGCAGTATTTT; j_gene: TRBJ2-3; v_gene: TRBV19; d_gene: NA; abundance: once
CDR3aa: CASRDFRDGYTF; CDR3nt: TGTGCCAGCAGAGATTTCAGGGATGGCTACACCTTC; j_gene: TRBJ1-2; v_gene: TRBV28; d_gene: NA; abundance: NA
CDR3aa: CASTRDSLDDNEQFF; CDR3nt: TGTGCCAGCACCCGGGACTCCTTGGACGACAATGAGCAGTTCTTC; j_gene: TRBJ2-1; v_gene: TRBV25-1; d_gene: NA; abundance: NA
CDR3aa: CASSEDASAYNEQFF; CDR3nt: TGTGCCAGCAGTGAAGACGCTAGTGCTTACAATGAGCAGTTCTTC; j_gene: TRBJ2-1; v_gene: TRBV2; d_gene: NA; abundance: NA
CDR3aa: CASTLDILNTEAFF; CDR3nt: TGTGCCAGCACCCTAGACATCCTTAACACTGAAGCTTTCTTT; j_gene: TRBJ1-1; v_gene: TRBV6-1; d_gene: NA; abundance: NA
CDR3aa: CSVIGDTEQYF; CDR3nt: TGCAGCGTTATTGGGGATACCGAGCAGTACTTC; j_gene: TRBJ2-7; v_gene: TRBV29-1; d_gene: NA; abundance: once
CDR3aa: CASSISGSTDTQYF; CDR3nt: TGTGCCAGCAGTATCAGCGGGAGTACAGATACGCAGTATTTT; j_gene: TRBJ2-3; v_gene: TRBV27; d_gene: TRBD2; abundance: once
CDR3aa: CASSRGTSGTGQETQYF; CDR3nt: TGTGCCAGCTCGCGAGGGACTAGCGGGACAGGGCAAGAGACCCAGTACTTC; j_gene: TRBJ2-5; v_gene: TRBV18; d_gene: TRBD2; abundance: once
CDR3aa: CASSSGTGRRNEQFF; CDR3nt: TGTGCCAGCAGCTCCGGGACAGGGCGTAGGAATGAGCAGTTCTTC; j_gene: TRBJ2-1; v_gene: TRBV7-9; d_gene: TRBD1; abundance: NA
CDR3aa: CASSNPQLAKNIQYF; CDR3nt: TGTGCCAGCAGCAACCCCCAACTAGCCAAAAACATTCAGTACTTC; j_gene: TRBJ2-4; v_gene: TRBV7-9; d_gene: NA; abundance: NA
CDR3aa: CASPLRRLTNEKLFF; CDR3nt: TGTGCCAGCCCGCTCCGCCGCTTAACTAATGAAAAACTGTTTTTT; j_gene: TRBJ1-4; v_gene: TRBV18; d_gene: NA; abundance: NA
CDR3aa: CASSFLAGGPIEQYF; CDR3nt: TGTGCCAGCAGCTTCCTAGCGGGAGGCCCTATCGAGCAGTACTTC; j_gene: TRBJ2-7; v_gene: TRBV5-6; d_gene: TRBD2; abundance: NA
CDR3aa: CASSPAIEGVTQYF; CDR3nt: TGTGCCAGCAGCCCAGCTATAGAAGGGGTGACCCAGTACTTC; j_gene: TRBJ2-5; v_gene: TRBV7-2; d_gene: NA; abundance: once
CDR3aa: CASSPISGQGFEQYF; CDR3nt: TGTGCCAGCAGTCCAATCTCGGGACAGGGGTTCGAGCAGTACTTC; j_gene: TRBJ2-7; v_gene: TRBV11-2; d_gene: TRBD1; abundance: NA
CDR3aa: CASSLLGNTEAFF; CDR3nt: TGTGCCAGCAGTTTACTCGGGAACACTGAAGCTTTCTTT; j_gene: TRBJ1-1; v_gene: TRBV27; d_gene: NA; abundance: NA
CDR3aa: CASSSTTGGNTEAFF; CDR3nt: TGTGCCAGCAGCTCGACGACAGGGGGGAACACTGAAGCTTTCTTT; j_gene: TRBJ1-1; v_gene: TRBV7-6; d_gene: TRBD1; abundance: few
CDR3aa: CASSWTGDQPQHF; CDR3nt: TGTGCCAGTAGCTGGACGGGGGATCAGCCCCAGCATTTT; j_gene: TRBJ1-5; v_gene: TRBV19; d_gene: NA; abundance: NA
CDR3aa: CASSARLEHGRQGMNTEAFF; CDR3nt: TGTGCCAGCAGTGCTCGCCTGGAGCATGGTAGACAGGGAATGAACACTGAAGCTTTCTTT; j_gene: TRBJ1-1; v_gene: TRBV6-1; d_gene: TRBD1; abundance: NA
CDR3aa: CASSSAGGLRETQYF; CDR3nt: TGTGCCAGCAGTTCAGCGGGGGGGCTAAGAGAGACCCAGTACTTC; j_gene: TRBJ2-5; v_gene: TRBV28; d_gene: TRBD2; abundance: NA
CDR3aa: CASSRAGGNSPLHF; CDR3nt: TGTGCCAGCAGCCGAGCGGGAGGGAATTCACCCCTCCACTTT; j_gene: TRBJ1-6; v_gene: TRBV7-3; d_gene: NA; abundance: NA
CDR3aa: CASRRGMRETQYF; CDR3nt: TGTGCCAGCCGCCGGGGGATGCGCGAGACCCAGTACTTC; j_gene: TRBJ2-5; v_gene: TRBV25-1; d_gene: NA; abundance: NA
CDR3aa: CAWSVPPGPLSLTEAFF; CDR3nt: TGTGCCTGGAGCGTCCCCCCGGGACCCCTTTCGCTCACTGAAGCTTTCTTT; j_gene: TRBJ1-1; v_gene: TRBV30; d_gene: NA; abundance: NA
CDR3aa: CASSIVSRGGQETQYF; CDR3nt: TGTGCCAGTAGTATAGTTTCCCGGGGGGGGCAAGAGACCCAGTACTTC; j_gene: TRBJ2-5; v_gene: TRBV19; d_gene: TRBD2; abundance: NA